Listed below are T cell receptor beta chains from one sample, sequenced in a study of Tregs in tolerant kidney transplant recipients. Clones were read by immunoSEQ multiplex PCR, and TCRdb kept only the in-frame ones, dropping some. The sample lists tens of thousands of clones; 91% were seen once. Sample: CD4+ T cells from blood (PBMCs), taken 24 months after the transplant. The receptors were sampled from a human patient who received a combined kidney and bone marrow transplant. A share of the T cells may be of graft donor origin. CDR3s include the opening cysteine and the closing phenylalanine or tryptophan. The order of the fields is J gene, clone size, D gene, V gene, CDR3 protein, CDR3 DNA. The D gene is left open where the match is weak. A clone size is listed for some rows: how often the clone was seen (once, few, many), or a class if it is expanded.

j_gene: TRBJ2-2
abundance: .
d_gene: TRBD2
v_gene: TRBV7-6
CDR3aa: CASSLVASGGAGTGELFF
CDR3nt: TGTGCCAGCAGCTTAGTTGCTAGCGGGGGGGCCGGCACCGGGGAGCTGTTTTTT

j_gene: TRBJ2-3
abundance: once
d_gene: .
v_gene: TRBV4-2
CDR3aa: CASSQLRRGDTDTQYF
CDR3nt: TGTGCCAGCAGCCAACTTAGGCGCGGGGACACAGATACGCAGTATTTT

j_gene: TRBJ2-7
abundance: .
d_gene: .
v_gene: TRBV18
CDR3aa: CASSPSSYDEQYF
CDR3nt: TGTGCCAGCTCACCCTCTAGCTACGACGAGCAGTACTTC

j_gene: TRBJ2-3
abundance: .
d_gene: .
v_gene: TRBV5-1
CDR3aa: CASSQRQGTDTQYF
CDR3nt: TGCGCCAGCAGCCAAAGACAGGGCACAGATACGCAGTATTTT

j_gene: TRBJ2-7
abundance: .
d_gene: TRBD2
v_gene: TRBV7-9
CDR3aa: CASSLEASGSYEQYF
CDR3nt: TGTGCCAGCAGCTTAGAGGCTAGCGGGAGCTACGAGCAGTACTTC

j_gene: TRBJ1-4
abundance: once
d_gene: TRBD1
v_gene: TRBV18
CDR3aa: CASSPDRENEKLFF
CDR3nt: TGTGCCAGCTCACCGGACAGGGAAAATGAAAAACTGTTTTTT

j_gene: TRBJ1-5
abundance: .
d_gene: TRBD1
v_gene: TRBV27
CDR3aa: CASKINRGGNQSQHF
CDR3nt: TGTGCCAGCAAAATCAACAGGGGGGGCAATCAGTCCCAGCATTTT

j_gene: TRBJ1-5
abundance: .
d_gene: TRBD1
v_gene: TRBV9
CDR3aa: CASSAGQGYQPQHF
CDR3nt: TGTGCCAGCAGCGCGGGACAGGGCTATCAACCCCAGCATTTT

j_gene: TRBJ1-6
abundance: .
d_gene: .
v_gene: TRBV7-8
CDR3aa: CASSSQSGYNSPLHF
CDR3nt: TGTGCCAGCAGCTCGCAGTCAGGGTATAATTCCCCCCTCCACTTT

j_gene: TRBJ1-5
abundance: .
d_gene: .
v_gene: TRBV6-5
CDR3aa: CASSEVGSNQPQHF
CDR3nt: TGTGCCAGCAGTGAGGTTGGCAGCAATCAGCCCCAGCATTTT

j_gene: TRBJ1-3
abundance: .
d_gene: .
v_gene: TRBV7-3
CDR3aa: CASSLGRGNTIYF
CDR3nt: TGTGCCAGCAGCTTAGGCCGAGGAAACACCATATATTTT

j_gene: TRBJ2-5
abundance: .
d_gene: .
v_gene: TRBV7-3
CDR3aa: CASSWKRETTLETQYF
CDR3nt: TGTGCCAGCAGCTGGAAACGGGAGACAACCCTGGAGACCCAGTACTTC

j_gene: TRBJ2-3
abundance: .
d_gene: TRBD1
v_gene: TRBV15
CDR3aa: CATSRALGQGRADTQYF
CDR3nt: TGTGCCACCAGCAGAGCCTTAGGACAGGGGAGGGCAGATACGCAGTATTTT

j_gene: TRBJ2-1
abundance: .
d_gene: .
v_gene: TRBV5-1
CDR3aa: CASSPRVGSYNEQFF
CDR3nt: TGCGCCAGCAGCCCTCGGGTGGGCTCCTACAATGAGCAGTTCTTC

j_gene: TRBJ2-1
abundance: once
d_gene: .
v_gene: TRBV5-8
CDR3aa: CASGGGQPGNEQFF
CDR3nt: TGTGCCAGCGGGGGGGGGCAGCCGGGCAATGAGCAGTTCTTC

j_gene: TRBJ1-6
abundance: .
d_gene: .
v_gene: TRBV7-8
CDR3aa: CASSLRQRPTSYNSPLHF
CDR3nt: TGTGCCAGCAGCTTGAGGCAGAGGCCTACCTCCTATAATTCCCCCCTCCACTTT

j_gene: TRBJ2-7
abundance: .
d_gene: .
v_gene: TRBV5-1
CDR3aa: CASRARQTSSYEQYF
CDR3nt: TGCGCCAGCCGGGCAAGACAGACGAGCTCCTACGAGCAGTACTTC

j_gene: TRBJ2-7
abundance: .
d_gene: .
v_gene: TRBV7-3
CDR3aa: CASSLKTGSTYEQYF
CDR3nt: TGTGCCAGCAGCTTAAAAACAGGGTCGACCTACGAGCAGTACTTC

j_gene: TRBJ2-7
abundance: few
d_gene: .
v_gene: TRBV19
CDR3aa: CASSADRSYEQYF
CDR3nt: TGTGCCAGTAGTGCTGACAGGTCCTACGAGCAGTACTTC

j_gene: TRBJ2-1
abundance: .
d_gene: TRBD2
v_gene: TRBV7-9
CDR3aa: CASRTSGGVVGQFF
CDR3nt: TGTGCCAGCAGGACTAGCGGGGGGGTGGTTGGGCAGTTCTTC

j_gene: TRBJ1-3
abundance: .
d_gene: .
v_gene: TRBV5-1
CDR3aa: CASSLVSLGAGNTIYF
CDR3nt: TGCGCCAGCAGCTTGGTGTCGTTGGGAGCTGGAAACACCATATATTTT